A single sample gave rise to the 21 T cell receptor beta chains below, sequenced in a study of blood T cell repertoires in COVID-19. Only in-frame clones appear in the TCRdb table, and some are missing; sequencing was by immunoSEQ multiplex PCR. The sample holds 250,000 to 350,000 clones; 70% to 90% are singletons and the top ten take 0.87%. The sequencing sample was made of peripheral blood. All receptors come from a human donor with COVID-19, enrolled during active disease. The donor label of this sample is uncertain.

This clone was seen a single time. Relative to the germline gene, one junction end is altered; a read error may explain this. The rearrangement joins TRBV6-1 to TRBJ2-2; TRBD2 matches at 14 bases. The germline V gene encodes CDR1 MNHNS and CDR2 SASEGT. The CDR3 runs to 20 residues. The CDR3 loop reads CASTERGGLAGDFNTGELFF. The CDR3 bases are TGTGCCAGCACTGAACGGGGGGGACTAGCGGGAGATTTTAACACCGGGGAGCTGTTTTTT.

The V call is TRBV15, the J call TRBJ1-3; D ambiguous. The germline V gene encodes CDR1 LNHNV and CDR2 YYDKDF (reference sequence). The CDR3 extends over 14 amino acids. V was clipped by 8 bases and J by 2 bases, with 13 bases between them. Here the CDR3 reads CATQGGRAGNTIYF. In nucleotides, the CDR3 is TGTGCCACCCAAGGAGGGAGAGCTGGAAACACCATATATTTT.

The V gene is TRBV6-2 or TRBV6-3, the J gene TRBJ2-1; TRBD1 is a possible D gene (6 bases). Germline CDR1 and CDR2: MNHEY and SVGEGT. This CDR3 has 16 residues. Between the trimmed V and J ends, which lost 5 bases and 3 bases, there was a span of 17 bases. The CDR3 bases are TGTGCCAGCAGTGGGGAATTGGGGGCATACTACAATGAGCAGTTCTTC. Translating it yields CASSGELGAYYNEQFF.

The genes are TRBV28 and TRBJ2-3, with 11 bases identical to TRBD1. This CDR3 region has 13 residues. CDR1 and CDR2 from the germline V gene are MDHEN and SYDVKM. V trimming: 6 bases; J trimming: 7 bases; junction bases outside the gene matches: 3. The CDR3, as DNA: TGTGCCAGCAGAGGACAGGGGGCAAATACGCAGTATTTT. Translated: CASRGQGANTQYF.

The CDR3 DNA reads as TGTGCCAGCAGGACAGGGGGACCCCAGGGGGAGCAGTTCTTC. Its translation: CASRTGGPQGEQFF. V is TRBV7-2 and J is TRBJ2-1, with 9 positions matching TRBD1. The V and J ends lost 6 bases and 10 bases, in that order; junction bases with no gene match: 10. The CDR3 runs 14 residues. Germline CDR1 and CDR2: SGHTA and FQGNSA.

The chain couples TRBV7-3 to TRBJ2-2; the match to TRBD2 covers 7 bases. The CDR3 totals 16 residues. Germline V gene sequence: CDR1 SGHTA, CDR2 FQGTGA. Trimming at V came to 5 bases and at J to 0 bases, leaving 6 bases not matched to a gene. The CDR3 bases are TGTGCCAGCAGCCCTAGAGCGGGGACGAACACCGGGGAGCTGTTTTTT. Residues: CASSPRAGTNTGELFF.

The chain recombines TRBV6-2 or TRBV6-3 with TRBJ2-7, with 8 bases matching TRBD1. CDR3 length: 14 residues. V shed 2 bases, J shed 5 bases, and the junction held 5 bases outside the gene matches. Germline CDR1 MNHEY, CDR2 SVGEGT. CDR3 DNA sequence: TGTGCCAGCAGTTACGGAGACAGGGGCCACGAGCAGTACTTC. It codes for CASSYGDRGHEQYF.

The gene calls are TRBV27 and TRBJ2-7; D might be TRBD2 (5 bases). V was pared by 2 bases and J by 3 bases, with 11 bases between. This CDR3 is built from 14 residues. CDR1 is MNHEY, CDR2 SMNVEV, per germline (reference sequence). The CDR3 protein is CASSLMRENYEQYF. DNA for the CDR3: TGTGCCAGCAGTTTAATGAGGGAGAACTACGAGCAGTACTTC.

Only one count was recorded for this clone. The chain links TRBV6-5 to TRBJ1-1, with D tentatively TRBD1 (5 bases). Germline V lookup: CDR1 MNHEY, CDR2 SVGAGI. The CDR3 extends over 16 amino acids. V was trimmed by 1 base and J by 1 base, leaving 13 bases between them. CDR3 nucleotides: TGTGCCAGCAGTTACTTACGGGGGGAAAAGAACACTGAAGCTTTCTTT. Protein product: CASSYLRGEKNTEAFF.

A single count supports this clone. J is TRBJ2-3 and V is TRBV28; TRBD2 matches at 7 bases. This CDR3 has 14 residues. With 10 bases clipped from V and 4 bases from J, the junction kept 11 bases outside the gene matches. Germline CDR1 and CDR2: MDHEN and SYDVKM. In DNA, the CDR3 is TGTGCCACCTCAAGGGCGGGAGTCCCAGATACGCAGTATTTT. Protein: CATSRAGVPDTQYF.

The rearrangement links TRBV30 to TRBJ1-4; the D gene is possibly TRBD1 (5 bases). The V end lost 3 bases, the J end lost 5 bases, and 19 bases lay between the germline ends. CDR1 and CDR2 (germline): GTSNPN, SVGIG (reference sequence). The CDR3 sequence is 16 residues long. CDR3 DNA: TGTGCCTGGAGCCCGGGACTCTCGACGGGGAATGAAAAACTGTTTTTT. It is translated as CAWSPGLSTGNEKLFF.

The V call is TRBV5-1, the J call TRBJ2-3; TRBD2 aligns across 15 bases. This CDR3 comprises 20 residues. V lost 4 bases to trimming and J lost 0 bases; unmatched junction nucleotides: 12. CDR1 and CDR2 (germline): SGHRS, YFSETQ. This chain's CDR3 is CASSRRGLAGGNPSTDTQYF. In DNA, the CDR3 is TGCGCCAGCAGCCGGCGGGGACTAGCGGGAGGCAACCCTAGCACAGATACGCAGTATTTT.

The chain carries TRBV12-5 and TRBJ1-4; a weak D match, TRBD1 (5 bases). Germline-derived CDR1 and CDR2 are LGHNT and FRNRAP. The V and J ends lost 2 bases and 3 bases respectively, with 10 bases between them. The CDR3 has 15 amino acids. The DNA for the CDR3 is TGTGCTAGTGGTTTGCGGCAGGGATCTAATGAAAAACTGTTTTTT. It encodes CASGLRQGSNEKLFF.

V usage is TRBV6-2 or TRBV6-3 and J usage is TRBJ1-1, with 10 nucleotides matching TRBD1. The trim removed 5 bases at V and 5 bases at J, leaving 11 bases unmatched. CDR3 size: 16 residues. Germline values: CDR1 MNHEY, CDR2 SVGEGT. The CDR3 spells CASSIPPRTGGTEAFF. CDR3 nucleotides: TGTGCCAGCAGTATTCCCCCCCGGACAGGGGGGACTGAAGCTTTCTTT.

The chain uses TRBV28 and TRBJ1-2; D is possibly TRBD1 (6 bases). This CDR3 contains 16 residues. Germline values: CDR1 MDHEN, CDR2 SYDVKM. With 6 bases removed from V and 4 bases from J, the gap between germline ends came to 21 bases. The CDR3 here is CASSPPRTVTRYGYTF. CDR3 DNA: TGTGCCAGCAGCCCCCCCCGGACAGTAACCCGCTATGGCTACACCTTC.

This chain links TRBV9 with TRBJ2-3; TRBD2 matches at 7 bases. Germline CDR1 reads SGDLS; CDR2 reads YYNGEE. The CDR3 length is 15 residues. The V gene end was trimmed by 2 bases and the J gene end by 2 bases; junction bases not matched to a gene: 5. As DNA, the CDR3 is TGTGCCAGCAGCGTCCTAGCGGCCTCCACAGATACGCAGTATTTT. It is translated as CASSVLAASTDTQYF.

The chain uses TRBV3-1 (or the pseudogene TRBV3-2) and TRBJ1-2, with 9 bases aligning to TRBD1. The CDR3 has 20 residues. Trimming cost V 1 base and J 2 bases; bases outside gene matches: 17. Germline values: CDR1 LGHDT, CDR2 YNNKEL (reference sequence). The CDR3 DNA is TGTGCCAGCAGCCAAGGCGGGACAGGGTTAATAGGTGGGTGGAACTATGGCTACACCTTC. Its protein product is CASSQGGTGLIGGWNYGYTF.

This clone has just a few counts. The chain uses TRBV6-6 and TRBJ1-2, with a possible D match to TRBD1 (5 bases). Per germline, CDR1 MNHNY and CDR2 SVGAGI (reference sequence). Deletions cut 6 bases from V and 6 bases from J, with 17 bases between. This CDR3 has 14 amino acids. The CDR3 nucleotides read TGTGCCAGCAGCCCTCGGGGGGACGGGAATGGCTACACCTTC. Amino acid sequence: CASSPRGDGNGYTF.

This chain uses TRBV2 with TRBJ1-1; TRBD1 matches 11 bases. Germline V lookup: CDR1 SNHLY, CDR2 FYNNEI. The CDR3 has 14 residues. V lost 3 bases, J lost 5 bases, and 2 bases stayed unmatched. The CDR3 region has the DNA TGTGCCAGCAGTGAGTGGGACAGGGGGACTGAAGCTTTCTTT. Encoded protein: CASSEWDRGTEAFF.

The table lists this clone with many counts. This chain links TRBV6-5 with TRBJ1-4; TRBD1 might be the D (6 bases). The CDR3 is 14 residues long. Germline CDR1 and CDR2: MNHEY and SVGAGI. The germline V and J ends were trimmed by 8 bases and 7 bases, with 17 bases remaining between them. CDR3: CASAQGGEGEKLFF. The CDR3 DNA reads TGTGCCAGCGCGCAAGGGGGGGAGGGTGAAAAACTGTTTTTT.

The CDR3 bases are TGTGCCAGCAGCCCTCCGGGATTAGCGGGAGGGACCTACGAGCAGTACTTC. Its translation: CASSPPGLAGGTYEQYF. The chain employs TRBV7-2 and TRBJ2-7; TRBD2 agrees at 11 bases. This CDR3 region has 17 residues. Germline loops: CDR1 SGHTA, CDR2 FQGNSA. J lost 2 bases, V lost 5 bases, and 11 bases had no gene match.